These T cell receptor beta chains were read from a single sample in a study of T cell responses to AZD1222 COVID-19 vaccine. The table came from immunoSEQ multiplex PCR; TCRdb's copy has only in-frame clones and leaves some out. Of 95,000 to 150,000 clones in the sample, 80% to 90% were seen once. Sequenced here: peripheral blood, sampled on day 0 of AZD1222 vaccination. These receptor sequences come from an adult in good health. CDR3s include the opening cysteine and the closing phenylalanine or tryptophan. Each record gives: clone size, J gene, V gene, D gene, CDR3 DNA, CDR3 protein. A D gene is named only where the DNA matches it firmly. Clone size is not always given. Where it is, it says once, few, many or a class for expanded clones.

clone_size: .
j_call: TRBJ2-2
v_call: TRBV7-3
d_call: .
cdr3_nt: TGTGCCAGCAGCCCCGGGTTCAACACCGGGGAGCTGTTTTTT
cdr3_aa: CASSPGFNTGELFF

clone_size: .
j_call: TRBJ2-5
v_call: TRBV27
d_call: TRBD1
cdr3_nt: TGTGCCAGCAGTACGACCAGGGGGCTTCAGACCCAGTACTTC
cdr3_aa: CASSTTRGLQTQYF

clone_size: .
j_call: TRBJ1-1
v_call: TRBV11-3
d_call: .
cdr3_nt: TGTGCCAGCAGCTTAGGGGCTAACACTGAAGCTTTCTTT
cdr3_aa: CASSLGANTEAFF

clone_size: few
j_call: TRBJ2-2
v_call: TRBV18
d_call: .
cdr3_nt: TGTGCCAGCTCACCGACGGGGGCGACCACCGGGGAGCTGTTTTTT
cdr3_aa: CASSPTGATTGELFF

clone_size: .
j_call: TRBJ2-7
v_call: TRBV5-6
d_call: .
cdr3_nt: TGTGCCAGCAGCGGGCGGGGATCCTACGAGCAGTACTTC
cdr3_aa: CASSGRGSYEQYF

clone_size: .
j_call: TRBJ2-1
v_call: TRBV9
d_call: .
cdr3_nt: TGTGCCAGCAGCGTTTTGGCGGCGAGCTCCTACAATGAGCAGTTCTTC
cdr3_aa: CASSVLAASSYNEQFF

clone_size: .
j_call: TRBJ2-3
v_call: TRBV7-8
d_call: .
cdr3_nt: TGTGCCAGCAGCTTAGTGGGGGGGCTCGGATGGGGAGATACGCAGTATTTT
cdr3_aa: CASSLVGGLGWGDTQYF

clone_size: .
j_call: TRBJ2-2
v_call: TRBV28
d_call: TRBD2
cdr3_nt: TGTGCCAGCAGTTTAGCGGGAGGAGGGGCCGGGGAGCTGTTTTTT
cdr3_aa: CASSLAGGGAGELFF

clone_size: few
j_call: TRBJ1-4
v_call: TRBV27
d_call: .
cdr3_nt: TGTGCCAGCAGTCCCGAAGTATTCACTGCAACTAATGAAAAACTGTTTTTT
cdr3_aa: CASSPEVFTATNEKLFF

clone_size: .
j_call: TRBJ1-1
v_call: TRBV6-6
d_call: .
cdr3_nt: TGTGCCAGCAGTTCGTACAAAGCTTTCTTT
cdr3_aa: CASSSYKAFF

clone_size: .
j_call: TRBJ2-2
v_call: TRBV6-5
d_call: .
cdr3_nt: TGTGCCAGCAGTTACTCGAACAGGGACACCGGGGAGCTGTTTTTT
cdr3_aa: CASSYSNRDTGELFF

clone_size: .
j_call: TRBJ2-7
v_call: TRBV27
d_call: TRBD1
cdr3_nt: TGTGCCAGCAGTTCGGACAGGATTACCTACGAGCAGTACTTC
cdr3_aa: CASSSDRITYEQYF

clone_size: .
j_call: TRBJ2-7
v_call: TRBV19
d_call: .
cdr3_nt: TGTGCCAGTGGCCATTCCCTAAGGCAGTACTTC
cdr3_aa: CASGHSLRQYF

clone_size: .
j_call: TRBJ2-7
v_call: TRBV3-1/TRBV3-2
d_call: TRBD2
cdr3_nt: TGTGCCAGCAGCCAAGAACTAGCGGGAGGGCCGCGTAACGAGCAGTACTTC
cdr3_aa: CASSQELAGGPRNEQYF

clone_size: .
j_call: TRBJ2-7
v_call: TRBV18
d_call: TRBD2
cdr3_nt: TGTGCCAGCTCACCAGCCAGCGGGGGAGTCTACGAGCAGTACTTC
cdr3_aa: CASSPASGGVYEQYF

clone_size: .
j_call: TRBJ2-7
v_call: TRBV5-1
d_call: .
cdr3_nt: TGCGCCAGCAGCTTGGGGAAGGCCTACGAGCAGTACTTC
cdr3_aa: CASSLGKAYEQYF

clone_size: .
j_call: TRBJ2-1
v_call: TRBV7-9
d_call: .
cdr3_nt: TGTGCCAGCAGCTTAGCAGGGGCAAAGAATGAGCAGTTCTTC
cdr3_aa: CASSLAGAKNEQFF

clone_size: .
j_call: TRBJ2-2
v_call: TRBV2
d_call: TRBD1
cdr3_nt: TGTGCCAGCAGTACACAGGGGGCACCCACCGGGGAGCTGTTTTTT
cdr3_aa: CASSTQGAPTGELFF

clone_size: .
j_call: TRBJ2-5
v_call: TRBV7-8
d_call: TRBD2
cdr3_nt: TGTGCCAGCAGCCGAGGACTAGCGGGAGGCACCCGCCCAGAGACCCAGTACTTC
cdr3_aa: CASSRGLAGGTRPETQYF

clone_size: few
j_call: TRBJ2-7
v_call: TRBV28
d_call: .
cdr3_nt: TGTGCCAGCAGCCCACAGGTATACGAGCAGTACTTC
cdr3_aa: CASSPQVYEQYF

clone_size: once
j_call: TRBJ1-5
v_call: TRBV15
d_call: .
cdr3_nt: TGTGCCACCAGCATTGGGGAGGGGCAGCCCCAGCATTTT
cdr3_aa: CATSIGEGQPQHF

clone_size: once
j_call: TRBJ2-5
v_call: TRBV5-4
d_call: TRBD1
cdr3_nt: TGTGCCAGCAGCGTAACGGGACAGGGGGCGGTGGCCCAGTACTTC
cdr3_aa: CASSVTGQGAVAQYF

clone_size: .
j_call: TRBJ2-7
v_call: TRBV18
d_call: .
cdr3_nt: TGTGCCAGCTCACCCGTAGAAGGACAGACCTACGAGCAGTACTTC
cdr3_aa: CASSPVEGQTYEQYF

clone_size: .
j_call: TRBJ1-3
v_call: TRBV19
d_call: .
cdr3_nt: TGTGCCAGTACCCGTGACACCTCTGGAAACACCATATATTTT
cdr3_aa: CASTRDTSGNTIYF

clone_size: .
j_call: TRBJ1-5
v_call: TRBV3-1/TRBV3-2
d_call: .
cdr3_nt: TGTGCCAGCAGCCAAGGAAGCAATCAGCCCCAGCATTTT
cdr3_aa: CASSQGSNQPQHF

clone_size: .
j_call: TRBJ1-2
v_call: TRBV2
d_call: .
cdr3_nt: TGTGCCAGCAGTGTTACCCAATTAGTGGATGGCTACACCTTC
cdr3_aa: CASSVTQLVDGYTF

clone_size: .
j_call: TRBJ1-1
v_call: TRBV2
d_call: TRBD1
cdr3_nt: TGTGCCAGCAGTCTTCAAGGGGGCGGGACTGAAGCTTTCTTT
cdr3_aa: CASSLQGGGTEAFF

clone_size: few
j_call: TRBJ2-2
v_call: TRBV7-2
d_call: .
cdr3_nt: TGTGCCAGCAGCTTAGCTAGCGGAACGAACACCGGGGAGCTGTTTTTT
cdr3_aa: CASSLASGTNTGELFF

clone_size: .
j_call: TRBJ2-7
v_call: TRBV6-1
d_call: .
cdr3_nt: TGTGCCAGCAGTCTGGGAGGACTTGGGCCCTCCGAGCAGTACTTC
cdr3_aa: CASSLGGLGPSEQYF

clone_size: .
j_call: TRBJ2-3
v_call: TRBV7-2
d_call: .
cdr3_nt: TGTGCCAGCAGCGCGTTATCCGGGACACTGGTGCTTACAGATACGCAGTATTTT
cdr3_aa: CASSALSGTLVLTDTQYF

clone_size: .
j_call: TRBJ1-5
v_call: TRBV19
d_call: .
cdr3_nt: TGTGCCAGTAGCACAACCGGGGGTAGCAATCAGCCCCAGCATTTT
cdr3_aa: CASSTTGGSNQPQHF

clone_size: .
j_call: TRBJ2-1
v_call: TRBV6-6
d_call: TRBD1
cdr3_nt: TGTGCCAGCAGTCGAACCTCCGGGACAGGGGACAATGAGCAGTTCTTC
cdr3_aa: CASSRTSGTGDNEQFF

clone_size: .
j_call: TRBJ2-1
v_call: TRBV15
d_call: TRBD2
cdr3_nt: TGTGCCACCAGCAGAGATAGACTAGCGGGGATTAATGAGCAGTTCTTC
cdr3_aa: CATSRDRLAGINEQFF

clone_size: .
j_call: TRBJ2-2
v_call: TRBV30
d_call: TRBD1
cdr3_nt: TGTGCCTGGAGTCGACAGGGGAACACCGGGGAGCTGTTTTTT
cdr3_aa: CAWSRQGNTGELFF

clone_size: .
j_call: TRBJ1-6
v_call: TRBV18
d_call: .
cdr3_nt: TGTGCCAGCTCACCTGGGGCTAATAATTCACCCCTCCACTTT
cdr3_aa: CASSPGANNSPLHF

clone_size: .
j_call: TRBJ1-2
v_call: TRBV28
d_call: TRBD1
cdr3_nt: TGTGCCAGCAGTTCGACAGGGGTAGATTATGGCTACACCTTC
cdr3_aa: CASSSTGVDYGYTF